A selection of T cell receptor beta chains follows, all from one sample in a study of human T cells and chemical hapten exposure. TCRdb re-called the RACE reads with MiXCR, one entry per CDR3 protein. The sample yields tens of thousands of distinct CDR3 sequences, about an eighth seen once. The source was whole blood, collected in connection with sensitization to the hapten diphenylcyclopropenone (DPC). These receptors all stem from a woman aged 55-69 years with alopecia areata. Some clones in this sample may be carry-over from other donors' samples. The CDR3 runs from the conserved cysteine through the conserved F or W. A D gene is named only where the DNA matches it firmly. The size of a clone is reported for some rows only, either as once, few or many, or as a class for expanded clones.

. | . | TRBJ2-7 | 12 | TRBV10-3 | CATAQETYEQYF | TGTGCCACTGCACAGGAAACCTACGAGCAGTACTTC
. | . | TRBJ2-6 | 15 | TRBV7-6 | CASSFPLSGANVLTF | TGTGCCAGCAGCTTCCCTCTCTCTGGGGCCAACGTCCTGACTTTC
few | TRBD1 | TRBJ1-4 | 15 | TRBV11-2 | CASSLSGQGFEKLFF | TGTGCCAGCAGCTTATCGGGACAGGGATTTGAAAAACTGTTTTTT
many | . | TRBJ1-1 | 15 | TRBV30 | CAWSAWGDPWTEAFF | TGTGCCTGGAGTGCCTGGGGGGACCCCTGGACTGAAGCTTTCTTT
. | . | TRBJ2-3 | 11 | TRBV2 | CASSGSATQYF | TGTGCCAGCAGTGGGTCCGCTACGCAGTATTTT
many | . | TRBJ1-1 | 14 | TRBV18 | CASSPDRTSTEAFF | TGTGCCAGCTCACCGGACAGAACTTCCACTGAAGCTTTCTTT
. | . | TRBJ2-7 | 13 | TRBV20-1 | CSASITGLAEQYF | TGCAGTGCTAGTATTACAGGGTTGGCCGAGCAGTACTTC
. | . | TRBJ1-4 | 12 | TRBV4-1 | CASSQLGGKLFF | TGCGCCAGCAGCCAACTAGGTGGAAAACTGTTTTTT
many | . | TRBJ1-4 | 13 | TRBV20-1 | CSAAAGLNEKLFF | TGCAGTGCTGCGGCAGGCTTGAATGAAAAACTGTTTTTT
many | . | TRBJ1-4 | 15 | TRBV5-4 | CASSLQGRSNEKLFF | TGTGCCAGCAGCTTGCAAGGACGGTCTAATGAAAAACTGTTTTTT
many | TRBD1 | TRBJ2-3 | 15 | TRBV29-1 | CSVQDRGLNTDTQYF | TGCAGCGTCCAGGACAGGGGGCTTAACACAGATACGCAGTATTTT
few | TRBD2 | TRBJ2-3 | 13 | TRBV3-1 | CASSRLAGDTQYF | TGTGCCAGCAGCCGACTAGCTGGAGATACGCAGTATTTT
. | TRBD2 | TRBJ2-1 | 18 | TRBV6-2/TRBV6-3 | CASRNPKQLAGVYNEQFF | TGTGCCAGCAGAAACCCTAAACAACTAGCGGGGGTTTACAATGAGCAGTTCTTC
many | TRBD1 | TRBJ1-6 | 14 | TRBV12-3/TRBV12-4 | CASGSQGVLSPLHF | TGTGCCAGCGGCAGCCAGGGGGTCTTATCACCCCTCCACTTT
few | . | TRBJ2-1 | 12 | TRBV6-1 | CASSGGPREQFF | TGTGCCAGCAGTGGGGGGCCGCGCGAGCAGTTCTTC
. | . | TRBJ1-2 | 14 | TRBV27 | CASRLAGANYGYTF | TGTGCCAGCAGATTAGCAGGGGCGAACTATGGCTACACCTTC
few | TRBD1 | TRBJ2-7 | 15 | TRBV11-2 | CASSEGTGRTYEQYF | TGTGCCAGCAGCGAAGGGACAGGGCGAACCTACGAGCAGTACTTC